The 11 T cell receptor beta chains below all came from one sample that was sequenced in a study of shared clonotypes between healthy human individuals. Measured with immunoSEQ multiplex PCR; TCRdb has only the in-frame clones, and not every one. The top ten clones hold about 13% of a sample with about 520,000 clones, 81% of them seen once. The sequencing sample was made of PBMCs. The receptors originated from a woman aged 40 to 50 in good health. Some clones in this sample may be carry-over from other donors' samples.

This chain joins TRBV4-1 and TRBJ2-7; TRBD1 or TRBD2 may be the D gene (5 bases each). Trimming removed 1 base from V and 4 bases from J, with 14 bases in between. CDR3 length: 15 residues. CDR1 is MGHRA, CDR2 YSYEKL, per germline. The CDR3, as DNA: TGCGCCAGCAGCCAAGCGAACCTTGGGGGTTACGAGCAGTACTTC. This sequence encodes CASSQANLGGYEQYF.

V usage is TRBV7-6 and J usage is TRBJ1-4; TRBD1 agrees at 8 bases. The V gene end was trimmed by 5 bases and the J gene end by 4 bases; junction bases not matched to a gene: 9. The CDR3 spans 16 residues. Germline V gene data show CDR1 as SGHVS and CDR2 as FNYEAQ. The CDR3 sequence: CASSRWTGKHNEKLFF. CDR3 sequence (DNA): TGTGCCAGCAGCCGATGGACAGGGAAGCATAATGAAAAACTGTTTTTT.

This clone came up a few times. The CDR3 is CASSEGDRNEQFF. CDR3 sequence (DNA): TGCGCCAGCAGTGAGGGGGACAGGAATGAGCAGTTCTTC. V and J are TRBV10-1 and TRBJ2-1; 8 nucleotides agree with TRBD1. J was trimmed by 7 bases and V by 2 bases; bases with no gene match: 1. Germline V gene sequence: CDR1 WNHNN, CDR2 SYGVQD (reference sequence). CDR3 length equals 13 residues.

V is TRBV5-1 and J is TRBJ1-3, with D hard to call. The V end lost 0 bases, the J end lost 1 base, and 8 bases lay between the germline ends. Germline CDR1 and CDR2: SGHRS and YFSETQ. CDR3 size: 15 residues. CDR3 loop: CASSLEPFSGNTIYF. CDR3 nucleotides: TGCGCCAGCAGCTTGGAACCGTTTTCTGGAAACACCATATATTTT.

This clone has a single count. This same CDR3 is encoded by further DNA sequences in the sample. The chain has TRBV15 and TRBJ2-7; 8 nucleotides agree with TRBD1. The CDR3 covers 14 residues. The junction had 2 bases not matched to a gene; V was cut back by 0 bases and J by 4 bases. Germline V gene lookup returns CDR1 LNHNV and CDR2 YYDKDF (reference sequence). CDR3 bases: TGTGCCACCAGCAGAGACAGGGGGCCATACGAGCAGTACTTC. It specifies CATSRDRGPYEQYF.

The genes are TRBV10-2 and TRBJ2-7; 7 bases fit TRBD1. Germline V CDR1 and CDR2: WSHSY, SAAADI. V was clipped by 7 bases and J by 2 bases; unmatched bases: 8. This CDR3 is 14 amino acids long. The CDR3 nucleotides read TGCGCCAGCACCATGACAGGGCTAGCCTACGAGCAGTACTTC. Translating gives CASTMTGLAYEQYF.

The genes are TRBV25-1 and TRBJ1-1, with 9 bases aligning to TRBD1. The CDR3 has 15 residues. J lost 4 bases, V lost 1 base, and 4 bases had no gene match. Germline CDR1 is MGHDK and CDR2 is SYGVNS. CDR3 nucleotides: TGTGCCAGCAGTGAATGGGGGACAGGGACCACTGAAGCTTTCTTT. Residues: CASSEWGTGTTEAFF.

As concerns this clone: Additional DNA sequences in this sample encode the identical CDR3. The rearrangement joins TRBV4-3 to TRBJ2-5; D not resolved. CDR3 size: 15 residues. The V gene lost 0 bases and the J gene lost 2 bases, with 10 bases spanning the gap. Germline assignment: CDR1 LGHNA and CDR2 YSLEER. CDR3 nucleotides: TGCGCCAGCAGCCAAGATTGGCACCGACAAGAGACCCAGTACTTC. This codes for CASSQDWHRQETQYF.

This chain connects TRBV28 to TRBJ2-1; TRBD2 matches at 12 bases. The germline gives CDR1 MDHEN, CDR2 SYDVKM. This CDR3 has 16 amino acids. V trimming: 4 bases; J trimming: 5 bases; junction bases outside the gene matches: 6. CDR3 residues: CASSYGLAGGNNEQFF. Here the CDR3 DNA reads TGTGCCAGCAGTTACGGTCTAGCGGGAGGGAACAATGAGCAGTTCTTC.

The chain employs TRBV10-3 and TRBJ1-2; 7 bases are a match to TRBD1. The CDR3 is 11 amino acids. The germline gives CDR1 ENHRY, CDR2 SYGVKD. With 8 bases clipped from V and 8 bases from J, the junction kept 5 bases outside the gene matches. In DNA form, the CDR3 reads TGTGCCATCGGAGGGGGCAGGGGCTACACCTTC. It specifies CAIGGGRGYTF.

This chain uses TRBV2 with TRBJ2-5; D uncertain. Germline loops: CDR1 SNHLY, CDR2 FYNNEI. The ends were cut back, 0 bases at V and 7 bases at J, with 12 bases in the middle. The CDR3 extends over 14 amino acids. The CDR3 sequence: CASSEASISATQYF. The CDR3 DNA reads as TGTGCCAGCAGTGAAGCTTCCATCTCAGCGACCCAGTACTTC.